The next 8 T cell receptor beta chains were all read from a single sample in a study of T cell responses to AZD1222 COVID-19 vaccine. The protocol was immunoSEQ multiplex PCR, while the TCRdb copy is restricted to in-frame clones and leaves out a portion. The sample records some 120,000 clones, more than 80% being singletons. Sample: peripheral blood, taken on day 0 of AZD1222 vaccination. These receptors came from an adult in good health.

This chain uses TRBV6-1 with TRBJ2-7, with D uncertain. Per the germline V gene, CDR1 is MNHNS and CDR2 is SASEGT. The germline V and J ends were trimmed by 3 bases and 9 bases, with 12 bases remaining between them. The CDR3 length is 12 residues. The CDR3 region is CASSDPLVTQYF. CDR3 nucleotides: TGTGCCAGCAGTGACCCCCTAGTCACGCAGTACTTC.

The rearrangement joins TRBV6-6 to TRBJ1-6, with 8 bases that match TRBD1. Trimming at V came to 4 bases and at J to 13 bases, leaving 9 bases not matched to a gene. This CDR3 contains 14 residues. CDR1 and CDR2 (germline): MNHNY, SVGAGI (reference sequence). As DNA, the CDR3 is TGTGCCAGCAGTTTAGGGACAGGAGCTTTCCCCCTCCACTTT. Residues: CASSLGTGAFPLHF.

The rearrangement links TRBV28 to TRBJ2-2; D remains unclear. The V gene lost 8 bases and the J gene lost 6 bases, with 10 bases spanning the gap. CDR1 is MDHEN, CDR2 SYDVKM, per germline. The CDR3 has 12 amino acids. The CDR3 bases are TGTGCCAGCGGGCGTCGCGCCGGGGAGCTGTTTTTT. This translates into CASGRRAGELFF.

The chain carries TRBV30 and TRBJ1-6, with D possibly being TRBD1 (5 bases). The CDR3 sequence is 11 residues long. Germline V gene lookup returns CDR1 GTSNPN and CDR2 SVGIG (reference sequence). The V gene lost 0 bases and the J gene lost 14 bases, with 8 bases spanning the gap. CDR3 sequence: CAWSVGVTLHF. The CDR3 DNA reads as TGTGCCTGGAGTGTAGGGGTGACCCTCCACTTT.

This chain joins TRBV19 and TRBJ2-1; no clear D gene. The CDR3 runs 12 residues. Germline V CDR1 and CDR2: LNHDA, SQIVND (reference sequence). The ends were cut back, 1 base at V and 6 bases at J, with 4 bases in the middle. The CDR3 nucleotides read TGTGCCAGTAGTATAGGGGGCAATGAGCAGTTCTTC. The encoded protein is CASSIGGNEQFF.

This rearrangement joins TRBV27 to TRBJ1-1, with D tentatively TRBD1 (5 bases). V was trimmed by 3 bases and J by 4 bases, leaving 12 bases between them. Looked up from germline, CDR1 is MNHEY and CDR2 is SMNVEV (reference sequence). The CDR3 length is 14 residues. CDR3 region: CASSLEVGGTEAFF. DNA for the CDR3: TGTGCCAGCAGTTTGGAGGTGGGGGGCACTGAAGCTTTCTTT.

Details on this clone: One end of the junction varies from germline; a read error may be responsible. This chain links TRBV7-7 with TRBJ1-2; D is ambiguous. CDR1 and CDR2 (germline): SSHAT, FNYEAQ (reference sequence). The CDR3 has 15 residues. DNA for the CDR3: TGTGCTAGCACCCCATTAAGCGTCCCGAAATATGGCTACACCTTC. It translates to CASTPLSVPKYGYTF.

The chain is built from TRBV10-2 and TRBJ1-2; the match to TRBD1 covers 10 bases. Trimming cost V 7 bases and J 4 bases; bases outside gene matches: 3. This CDR3 spans 13 amino acids. Per germline, CDR1 WSHSY and CDR2 SAAADI. The chain's CDR3 is CASTRDRGYGYTF. The CDR3 nucleotides are TGCGCCAGCACCCGGGACAGGGGCTATGGCTACACCTTC.